The clone carrying this TCR beta chain was observed a single time. In the study's own analysis: Estimates of nucleated cell counts were drawn from the amplification of reference gene primers. This table comes from immunoSEQ multiplex PCR, and its TCRdb copy is limited to in-frame clones, with some not included. V and J calls and clone size are as listed in that table; D and trimming were resolved from the DNA. The data hold 250,000 or so clones, with about four fifths observed a single time. CDR3 length: 16 amino acids. Trimming pared 0 bases from V and 0 bases from J, leaving 6 bases between. Germline V lookup: CDR1 MNHEY, CDR2 SMNVEV (reference sequence). This entry is derived from a study of blood T cell repertoires in COVID-19. Study-wide background: Samples of COVID-19 (acute and convalescent) were obtained from the United States, Italy and Spain. In each case, the material was cDNA or gDNA derived from T cells, B-cell-depleted T cells, or PBMCs.

The gene calls are TRBV27 and TRBJ1-6, with D hard to call. This receptor was obtained from a woman between 40 and 55 years old who had recovered from COVID-19. Sequenced sample: peripheral blood. The CDR3: CASSLSGSSYNSPLHF. In DNA form, the CDR3 reads TGTGCCAGCAGTTTATCAGGGAGCTCCTATAATTCACCCCTCCACTTT.